The 30 T cell receptor beta chains given below trace back to one sample, sequenced in a study of identical twins. TCRdb redid the calling of the 5' RACE reads with MiXCR, one entry per CDR3 protein. The table lists 470,000 or so distinct CDR3 sequences, approximately 24% of them singletons. These sequences were also reported in another study, on T cells expressing NK-cell markers.

Material: CD4+ T cells sorted from blood. Receptors were obtained from a woman between 18 and 29 years old in good health.

This sequence joins TRBV4-3 and TRBJ1-1, with D uncertain. The CDR3 has 13 residues. Germline values: CDR1 LGHNA, CDR2 YSLEER. Trimming pared 4 bases from V and 8 bases from J, leaving 14 bases between. CDR3 bases: TGCGCCAGCAGCCGGATTATTTTGACAGAAGCTTTCTTT. Protein: CASSRIILTEAFF.

V usage is TRBV19 and J usage is TRBJ2-3; TRBD1 matches at 8 bases. The CDR3 contains 14 residues. Germline assignment: CDR1 LNHDA and CDR2 SQIVND (reference sequence). V lost 8 bases to trimming and J lost 5 bases; unmatched junction nucleotides: 9. As DNA, the CDR3 is TGTGCCAGTGGGCTCAGGGGGCTTTTAGATACGCAGTATTTT. Translating gives CASGLRGLLDTQYF.

J is TRBJ2-1 and V is TRBV7-2, with a possible D match to TRBD1 (5 bases). The CDR3 consists of 15 residues. The V gene lost 3 bases and the J gene lost 4 bases, with 13 bases spanning the gap. In germline, CDR1 is SGHTA, CDR2 FQGNSA. CDR3 protein: CASSFDQGGYNEQFF. DNA of the CDR3: TGTGCCAGCAGCTTTGATCAGGGTGGATACAATGAGCAGTTCTTC.

V and J are TRBV20-1 and TRBJ2-4, with D possibly matching TRBD1 (5 bases). CDR1 is DFQATT, CDR2 SNEGSKA, per germline (reference sequence). This CDR3 has 15 amino acids. Between the trimmed V and J ends, which lost 3 bases and 0 bases, there was a span of 12 bases. The CDR3 sequence: CSASDRILAKNIQYF. The CDR3 DNA reads as TGCAGTGCTAGCGACAGAATCCTAGCCAAAAACATTCAGTACTTC.

In this sample, this clonotype turned up once. The chain carries TRBV29-1 and TRBJ2-7, with D possibly TRBD2 on 6 matching bases. Germline V gene data show CDR1 as SQVTM and CDR2 as ANQGSEA. CDR3 length equals 11 residues. Between the trimmed V and J ends, which lost 3 bases and 7 bases, there was a span of 10 bases. The CDR3 loop is CSVDRGTEQYF. CDR3 bases: TGCAGCGTTGACCGGGGGACGGAGCAGTACTTC.

This clonotype was detected a few times. The chain links TRBV12-3 or TRBV12-4 to TRBJ1-6; 9 bases fit TRBD1. The CDR3 contains 14 residues. J lost 8 bases, V lost 8 bases, and 7 bases had no gene match. The CDR3 reads CASGPRDRDSPLHF. Here the CDR3 DNA reads TGTGCCAGCGGACCCCGGGACAGGGATTCACCCCTCCACTTT.

V is TRBV9 and J is TRBJ1-2; D may be TRBD1 (6 bases). Germline CDR1 is SGDLS and CDR2 is YYNGEE. This CDR3 has 15 residues. The ends were cut back, 3 bases at V and 3 bases at J, with 15 bases in the middle. The CDR3 DNA sequence: TGTGCCAGCAGCGCCCCTGGGGGGCAGGACTATGGCTACACCTTC. This gives the protein CASSAPGGQDYGYTF.

This chain uses TRBV12-3 or TRBV12-4 with TRBJ2-5; TRBD1 matches 11 bases. The CDR3 consists of 13 residues. V shed 5 bases, J shed 4 bases, and the junction held 0 bases outside the gene matches. The CDR3 region is CASSGQGAETQYF. DNA of the CDR3: TGTGCCAGCAGTGGACAGGGGGCAGAGACCCAGTACTTC.

The table lists this clonotype with a few counts. This chain joins TRBV5-1 and TRBJ2-1; 12 bases match TRBD2. The CDR3 is 15 amino acids. Germline V gives CDR1 SGHRS, CDR2 YFSETQ. V lost 4 bases and J lost 10; bases outside the gene matches: 9. The CDR3 protein is CASSVRLAGDGEQFF. CDR3 DNA: TGCGCCAGCAGCGTGAGACTAGCGGGAGATGGCGAGCAGTTCTTC. Combining the CDR3 with reference TRBV5-1 and TRBJ2-1 gives the whole variable domain KAGVTQTPRYLIKTRGQQVTLSCSPISGHRSVSWYQQTPGQGLQFLFEYFSETQRNKGNFPGRFSGRQFSNSRSEMNVSTLELGDSALYLCASSVRLAGDGEQFFGPGTRLTVL.

This clonotype was counted only a few times. The V call is TRBV29-1, the J call TRBJ1-2; unclear D gene. The germline V gene encodes CDR1 SQVTM and CDR2 ANQGSEA. The CDR3 covers 13 residues. The V gene lost 7 bases and the J gene lost 1 base, with 13 bases spanning the gap. The CDR3 DNA follows: TGCAGCGACTCTCGAGGGAATAACTATGGCTACACCTTC. Its translation: CSDSRGNNYGYTF.

There are a few counts of this clonotype. V and J are TRBV7-2 and TRBJ1-2; perhaps TRBD1 as D (5 bases). The germline V and J ends were trimmed by 1 base and 4 bases, with 13 bases remaining between them. Germline V gives CDR1 SGHTA, CDR2 FQGNSA. The CDR3 spans 15 residues. The CDR3 region is CASSLVGGRGYGYTF. The CDR3, as DNA: TGTGCCAGCAGCTTAGTGGGGGGGAGAGGCTATGGCTACACCTTC. Filled out from reference TRBV7-2 and TRBJ1-2, the complete variable domain reads GAGVSQSPSNKVTEKGKDVELRCDPISGHTALYWYRQSLGQGLEFLIYFQGNSAPDKSGLPSDRFSAERTGGSVSTLTIQRTQQEDSAVYLCASSLVGGRGYGYTFGSGTRLTVV.

This clonotype was counted between two and nine times. The rearrangement links TRBV6-1 to TRBJ2-1; 9 bases align to TRBD2. Germline V gives CDR1 MNHNS, CDR2 SASEGT. With V trimmed by 5 bases and J by 2 bases, 7 bases remained unmatched. The CDR3 covers 16 residues. CDR3 residues: CASSQAGGSAYNEQFF. CDR3 DNA: TGTGCCAGCAGTCAGGCGGGGGGGAGCGCCTACAATGAGCAGTTCTTC.

V is TRBV6-5 and J is TRBJ2-7; 13 bases match TRBD2. The CDR3 runs to 15 residues. The V gene end was trimmed by 2 bases and the J gene end by 4 bases; junction bases not matched to a gene: 2. Germline-derived CDR1 and CDR2 are MNHEY and SVGAGI. Written as DNA, the CDR3 is TGTGCCAGCAGTTACACTAGCGGGGGGGCTTACGAGCAGTACTTC. Protein sequence: CASSYTSGGAYEQYF.

The chain is built from TRBV5-5 and TRBJ2-4; weak D call: TRBD2 (5 bases). V was clipped by 0 bases and J by 0 bases, with 13 bases between them. Germline CDR1 SGHKS, CDR2 YYEKEE (reference sequence). The CDR3 runs to 17 residues. The DNA of the CDR3 is TGTGCCAGCAGCTTGGGGGAGAGTCTTTTAGCCAAAAACATTCAGTACTTC. This codes for CASSLGESLLAKNIQYF.

This clonotype was seen a handful of times. This chain joins TRBV18 and TRBJ2-1; tentatively, D is TRBD2 (5 bases). This CDR3 comprises 14 residues. Trimming left V 6 bases short and J 9 bases short, with 18 bases between. CDR1 is KGHSH, CDR2 LQKENI, per germline. The CDR3 DNA follows: TGTGCCAGCTCCACCGAAGCGGCGGGTCTTGAGCAGTTCTTC. Translated, it gives CASSTEAAGLEQFF.

This chain joins TRBV6-2 or TRBV6-3 and TRBJ2-1, with 8 bases that match TRBD2. The V segment lost 6 bases and the J segment 2 bases; nucleotides outside the gene matches: 3. The CDR3 is 14 residues long. Germline values: CDR1 MNHEY, CDR2 SVGEGT. CDR3 sequence: CASRLAATYNEQFF. The DNA of the CDR3 is TGTGCCAGCAGACTAGCGGCCACCTACAATGAGCAGTTCTTC.

The chain combines TRBV20-1 with TRBJ2-1; maybe TRBD1 (5 bases). The CDR3 is made up of 13 amino acids. CDR1 and CDR2 from the germline V gene are DFQATT and SNEGSKA (reference sequence). V lost 3 bases and J 6 bases, leaving 12 bases between the germline ends. The CDR3 DNA follows: TGCAGTGCTAGTAAAGGGCAGGGCAATGAGCAGTTCTTC. Encoded protein: CSASKGQGNEQFF.

In its sample, this clonotype was seen a few times. Here the CDR3 DNA reads TGCAGTGCTTGGACAGGCGACGAGCAGTACTTC. Protein sequence: CSAWTGDEQYF. This sequence joins TRBV20-1 and TRBJ2-7; 7 bases are a match to TRBD1. The V gene's germline CDR1 is DFQATT and CDR2 SNEGSKA (reference sequence). V shed 5 bases and J 5 bases; nucleotides not matched to a gene: 3. The CDR3 is made up of 11 amino acids.

The gene calls are TRBV19 and TRBJ2-7, with D possibly being TRBD2 (5 bases). Germline V CDR1 and CDR2: LNHDA, SQIVND (reference sequence). Trimming removed 3 bases from V and 1 base from J, with 10 bases in between. CDR3 size: 14 residues. The CDR3 is CASSIAGQSYEQYF. The CDR3 DNA reads as TGTGCCAGTAGTATCGCGGGCCAGTCCTACGAGCAGTACTTC.

The chain recombines TRBV27 with TRBJ1-2; D gene uncertain. Germline assignment: CDR1 MNHEY and CDR2 SMNVEV (reference sequence). V was clipped by 0 bases and J by 11 bases, with 13 bases between them. CDR3 length: 13 residues. CDR3 bases: TGTGCCAGCAGTTTATCGGTTCGAAGTCCGTACACCTTC. It is translated as CASSLSVRSPYTF.

The V and J genes are TRBV7-9 and TRBJ2-1; D gene uncertain. With 5 bases removed from V and 7 bases from J, the gap between germline ends came to 18 bases. Per germline, CDR1 SEHNR and CDR2 FQNEAQ (reference sequence). The CDR3 sequence is 15 residues long. The CDR3: CASSPPTLVVNEQFF. For the CDR3, the DNA is TGTGCCAGCAGCCCGCCAACCTTAGTAGTGAATGAGCAGTTCTTC.

The V call is TRBV5-6, the J call TRBJ1-2; TRBD1 matches 7 bases. Germline values: CDR1 SGHDT, CDR2 YYEEEE. V lost 7 bases and J lost 0; bases outside the gene matches: 6. The CDR3 contains 14 residues. CDR3 coding DNA: TGTGCCAGCTTTTGGACAGGAGCTAACTATGGCTACACCTTC. It encodes CASFWTGANYGYTF.

Here the CDR3 reads CASSLGGGAAHDEQFF. CDR3 bases: TGTGCCAGCAGCTTAGGAGGGGGCGCTGCCCACGATGAGCAGTTCTTC. This sequence joins TRBV7-9 and TRBJ2-1; 7 bases are a match to TRBD1. Germline-derived CDR1 and CDR2 are SEHNR and FQNEAQ (reference sequence). The CDR3 covers 16 residues. Trimming cost V 1 base and J 8 bases; bases outside gene matches: 11.

The J gene is TRBJ2-2, the V gene TRBV27; D not resolved. The CDR3 has 13 amino acids. CDR1 and CDR2 from the germline V gene are MNHEY and SMNVEV (reference sequence). Trimming removed 8 bases from V and 0 bases from J, with 7 bases in between. The CDR3 region is CASRFPNTGELFF. The CDR3 DNA is TGTGCCAGCCGATTTCCGAACACCGGGGAGCTGTTTTTT.

This clonotype has a count of ten or more. The chain is built from TRBV12-3 or TRBV12-4 and TRBJ2-4; D might be TRBD1 (5 bases). The V end lost 6 bases, the J end lost 6 bases, and 12 bases lay between the germline ends. This CDR3 is built from 13 residues. This chain's CDR3 is CASSPVDRNIQYF. DNA of the CDR3: TGTGCCAGCAGCCCAGTCGACAGAAACATTCAGTACTTC.

This clonotype was counted a few times. The chain is built from TRBV18 and TRBJ2-7, with D unclear. V was pared by 4 bases and J by 1 base, with 14 bases between. Germline CDR1 and CDR2: KGHSH and LQKENI. The CDR3 is 15 amino acids. The DNA for the CDR3 is TGTGCCAGCTCACTTGGTACAGCGATGTCCTACGAGCAGTACTTC. It translates to CASSLGTAMSYEQYF.

This clonotype was counted between two and nine times. This chain joins TRBV28 and TRBJ2-7, with D possibly TRBD2 on 5 matching bases. The CDR3 totals 11 residues. The ends were cut back, 6 bases at V and 4 bases at J, with 7 bases in the middle. Looked up from germline, CDR1 is MDHEN and CDR2 is SYDVKM. CDR3 sequence reads: CASRRGYEQYF. The DNA for the CDR3 is TGTGCCAGCAGGAGAGGGTACGAGCAGTACTTC.

This sequence joins TRBV7-2 and TRBJ1-1; 7 positions agree with TRBD1. The junction had 12 bases not matched to a gene; V was cut back by 5 bases and J by 6 bases. Germline V gene data show CDR1 as SGHTA and CDR2 as FQGNSA. The CDR3 is made up of 15 amino acids. This CDR3 is CASSPRTGARAEAFF. The DNA for the CDR3 is TGTGCCAGCAGCCCGAGAACAGGGGCCAGGGCTGAAGCTTTCTTT.

The gene calls are TRBV20-1 and TRBJ1-1; D gene ambiguous. Per germline, CDR1 DFQATT and CDR2 SNEGSKA (reference sequence). V lost 0 bases, J lost 8 bases, and 7 bases lay in between. The CDR3 covers 11 residues. The CDR3 here is CSARDKGEAFF. The CDR3 bases are TGCAGTGCTAGAGATAAAGGAGAAGCTTTCTTT.

The sample holds a few counts of this clonotype. The chain carries TRBV20-1 and TRBJ2-1; D may be TRBD2 (5 bases). V dropped 4 bases and J dropped 8 bases, with 21 bases sitting between them. Germline values: CDR1 DFQATT, CDR2 SNEGSKA (reference sequence). This CDR3 has 15 amino acids. Here the CDR3 reads CSAISLADATDEQFF. The CDR3 nucleotides read TGCAGTGCTATATCCCTAGCAGATGCGACCGATGAGCAGTTCTTC.